A selection of T cell receptor beta chains follows, all from one sample in a study of shared clonotypes between healthy human individuals. Profiling relied on immunoSEQ multiplex PCR, and the TCRdb table lists in-frame clones only, not all of them. The data contain under 1 million clones, around 96% of them singletons. Sequencing used naive CD8+ T cells sorted from blood. The receptors shown here come from a man aged 25-40 years in good health. CDR3s include the opening cysteine and the closing phenylalanine or tryptophan. The D gene is left open where the match is weak. The listing skips clone size in some rows; elsewhere it reads once, few, many or a size class.

D gene: -; J gene: TRBJ2-1; V gene: TRBV27; clone size: -; CDR3 protein: CASIGGEDEQFF; CDR3 DNA: TGTGCCAGCATCGGCGGGGAGGATGAGCAGTTCTTC
D gene: -; J gene: TRBJ2-7; V gene: TRBV15; clone size: -; CDR3 protein: CATSRDRPDEQYF; CDR3 DNA: TGTGCCACCAGCAGAGATAGGCCGGACGAGCAGTACTTC
D gene: -; J gene: TRBJ1-4; V gene: TRBV5-1; clone size: -; CDR3 protein: CASSYRADNEKLFF; CDR3 DNA: TGCGCCAGCAGCTACAGGGCAGATAATGAAAAACTGTTTTTT
D gene: TRBD2; J gene: TRBJ2-1; V gene: TRBV29-1; clone size: -; CDR3 protein: CSAASGRNYNEQFF; CDR3 DNA: TGCAGCGCCGCAAGCGGGAGAAACTACAATGAGCAGTTCTTC
D gene: -; J gene: TRBJ2-5; V gene: TRBV7-8; clone size: -; CDR3 protein: CASSLRGRETQYF; CDR3 DNA: TGTGCCAGCAGCTTGAGAGGTCGGGAGACCCAGTACTTC
D gene: -; J gene: TRBJ2-7; V gene: TRBV9; clone size: -; CDR3 protein: CASAGDEQYF; CDR3 DNA: TGTGCCAGCGCCGGGGACGAGCAGTACTTC
D gene: TRBD1; J gene: TRBJ1-5; V gene: TRBV27; clone size: -; CDR3 protein: CASTGGLGQPQHF; CDR3 DNA: TGTGCCAGCACAGGGGGCCTGGGTCAGCCCCAGCATTTT
D gene: -; J gene: TRBJ1-1; V gene: TRBV6-8; clone size: -; CDR3 protein: CASTQLGEFTEAFF; CDR3 DNA: TGTGCCAGCACTCAGTTGGGGGAGTTTACTGAAGCTTTCTTT
D gene: TRBD2; J gene: TRBJ2-1; V gene: TRBV6-6; clone size: -; CDR3 protein: CASSRTSGSLEQFF; CDR3 DNA: TGTGCCAGCAGCCGGACTAGCGGGAGCCTTGAGCAGTTCTTC
D gene: -; J gene: TRBJ2-2; V gene: TRBV5-8; clone size: -; CDR3 protein: CASRSTGELFF; CDR3 DNA: TGTGCCAGCAGATCCACGGGGGAGCTGTTTTTT
D gene: -; J gene: TRBJ2-7; V gene: TRBV6-5; clone size: -; CDR3 protein: CASSPRTESSYEQYF; CDR3 DNA: TGTGCCAGCAGCCCACGGACAGAATCCTCCTACGAGCAGTACTTC
D gene: TRBD1; J gene: TRBJ2-2; V gene: TRBV11-2; clone size: -; CDR3 protein: CASSLPDRGNTGELFF; CDR3 DNA: TGTGCCAGCAGCTTACCCGACAGGGGGAACACCGGGGAGCTGTTTTTT
D gene: TRBD1; J gene: TRBJ1-5; V gene: TRBV10-3; clone size: -; CDR3 protein: CAIQRQGLSQPQHF; CDR3 DNA: TGTGCCATCCAGAGACAGGGGCTGAGTCAGCCCCAGCATTTT
D gene: -; J gene: TRBJ2-7; V gene: TRBV4-1; clone size: -; CDR3 protein: CASSQTVSYEQYF; CDR3 DNA: TGCGCCAGCAGCCAAACCGTTTCCTACGAGCAGTACTTC
D gene: TRBD2; J gene: TRBJ2-1; V gene: TRBV4-2; clone size: -; CDR3 protein: CASSQETAGRSLNEQFF; CDR3 DNA: TGTGCCAGCAGCCAAGAGACAGCGGGAAGGTCCCTTAATGAGCAGTTCTTC
D gene: -; J gene: TRBJ2-6; V gene: TRBV14; clone size: once; CDR3 protein: CASSQDKEGAVVNSIANVLTF; CDR3 DNA: TGTGCCAGCAGCCAAGATAAGGAGGGGGCTGTGGTAAATAGTATCGCCAACGTCCTGACTTTC
D gene: TRBD1; J gene: TRBJ2-7; V gene: TRBV7-6; clone size: -; CDR3 protein: CASSSTGTGRYEQYF; CDR3 DNA: TGTGCCAGCAGCTCTACCGGGACAGGGAGGTACGAGCAGTACTTC
D gene: TRBD1; J gene: TRBJ1-2; V gene: TRBV6-5; clone size: once; CDR3 protein: CASSRPRGGRAGYTF; CDR3 DNA: TGTGCCAGCAGCCGCCCCAGGGGGGGCAGAGCTGGCTACACCTTC
D gene: TRBD1; J gene: TRBJ1-1; V gene: TRBV7-9; clone size: -; CDR3 protein: CASSTTRDRGSRTEAFF; CDR3 DNA: TGTGCCAGCAGCACAACCCGGGACAGGGGAAGTAGGACTGAAGCTTTCTTT
D gene: -; J gene: TRBJ2-5; V gene: TRBV28; clone size: -; CDR3 protein: CASSFRQGTRKETQYF; CDR3 DNA: TGTGCCAGCAGTTTCCGCCAGGGCACTCGAAAGGAGACCCAGTACTTC
D gene: -; J gene: TRBJ1-1; V gene: TRBV4-1; clone size: -; CDR3 protein: CASSQVAGENTEAFF; CDR3 DNA: TGCGCCAGCAGCCAAGTGGCAGGGGAGAACACTGAAGCTTTCTTT
D gene: TRBD1; J gene: TRBJ2-3; V gene: TRBV9; clone size: -; CDR3 protein: CASPGDRGTDTQYF; CDR3 DNA: TGTGCCAGCCCGGGGGACAGGGGGACAGATACGCAGTATTTT
D gene: -; J gene: TRBJ2-1; V gene: TRBV5-4; clone size: -; CDR3 protein: CASSTPSNRYNEQFF; CDR3 DNA: TGTGCCAGCAGCACGCCTAGCAATCGTTACAATGAGCAGTTCTTC
D gene: -; J gene: TRBJ2-2; V gene: TRBV19; clone size: -; CDR3 protein: CASTYTGELFF; CDR3 DNA: TGTGCCAGTACCTACACCGGGGAGCTGTTTTTT
D gene: TRBD1; J gene: TRBJ1-1; V gene: TRBV9; clone size: -; CDR3 protein: CASSPTGDTEAFF; CDR3 DNA: TGTGCCAGCAGTCCGACAGGGGACACTGAAGCTTTCTTT
D gene: TRBD2; J gene: TRBJ2-1; V gene: TRBV6-4; clone size: -; CDR3 protein: CASSAKPGLAGQIEQFF; CDR3 DNA: TGTGCCAGCAGTGCCAAACCGGGACTAGCGGGACAGATTGAGCAGTTCTTC
D gene: -; J gene: TRBJ1-2; V gene: TRBV9; clone size: -; CDR3 protein: CASTSIGGGYTF; CDR3 DNA: TGTGCCAGCACTTCAATAGGGGGTGGCTACACCTTC
D gene: -; J gene: TRBJ2-1; V gene: TRBV28; clone size: -; CDR3 protein: CASSLNEQFF; CDR3 DNA: TGTGCCAGCAGTCTCAATGAGCAGTTCTTC
D gene: -; J gene: TRBJ1-1; V gene: TRBV4-3; clone size: -; CDR3 protein: CASSQVKAYTEAFF; CDR3 DNA: TGCGCCAGCAGCCAAGTCAAGGCATACACTGAAGCTTTCTTT
D gene: TRBD2; J gene: TRBJ2-1; V gene: TRBV7-6; clone size: -; CDR3 protein: CASSFGQIPTSGNLYNEQFF; CDR3 DNA: TGTGCCAGCAGCTTCGGTCAGATTCCGACTAGCGGGAATCTCTACAATGAGCAGTTCTTC
D gene: TRBD1; J gene: TRBJ2-3; V gene: TRBV11-3; clone size: once; CDR3 protein: CASSFGDREFDTQYF; CDR3 DNA: TGTGCCAGCAGCTTTGGGGACAGGGAATTCGATACGCAGTATTTT